A single sample is the source of the 8 T cell receptor beta chains below, sequenced in a study of T cell repertoires in cytomegalovirus infection. Their recognized antigens are unknown. TCRdb itself ran the reads through MiXCR, one entry per CDR3 protein. The sample consists of 150,000 or so distinct CDR3 sequences, about 22% of them appearing once. The sequenced sample was CD8+ T cells from cultured PBMCs, obtained from culture after CMV antigen stimulation. The receptors come from a human donor in good health (CMV status not recorded). Some clones in this sample may be carry-over from other donors' samples.

This clonotype came up a few times. This chain uses TRBV4-1 with TRBJ2-7; 13 nucleotides line up with TRBD2. The germline V gene encodes CDR1 MGHRA and CDR2 YSYEKL. This CDR3 has 15 residues. The V segment lost 4 bases and the J segment 3 bases; nucleotides outside the gene matches: 3. The CDR3 DNA reads as TGCGCCAGCAGCCGGACTAGCGGGGGACACTACGAGCAGTACTTC. It specifies CASSRTSGGHYEQYF.

This clonotype was detected only a few times. The rearrangement joins TRBV4-1 to TRBJ2-1; 8 positions match TRBD1. The length of the CDR3 is 16 residues. Per the germline V gene, CDR1 is MGHRA and CDR2 is YSYEKL. After removal of 3 bases from V and 0 bases from J, the junction contained 4 bases not matched to a gene. CDR3 loop: CASSHRGPSSYNEQFF. The CDR3 region has the DNA TGCGCCAGCAGCCACAGGGGGCCAAGCTCCTACAATGAGCAGTTCTTC.

This clonotype appeared a few times. The chain employs TRBV12-3 or TRBV12-4 and TRBJ1-1; D uncertain. The CDR3 loop spans 14 amino acids. Trimming shortened V by 3 bases and J by 4 bases, and 12 bases separated the two germline ends. DNA of the CDR3: TGTGCCAGCAGTTTCGGGTGGTCGGGCACTGAAGCTTTCTTT. It is translated as CASSFGWSGTEAFF.

In this sample, this clonotype turned up many times. The chain recombines TRBV7-4 with TRBJ2-3, with 9 bases lining up with TRBD2. The V gene's germline CDR1 is SGHVT and CDR2 SQSDAQ. This CDR3 is built from 20 residues. The ends lost 3 bases at V and 0 bases at J; junction bases unmatched: 16. CDR3 DNA: TGTGCCAGCAGCTTCCAGGGAGCCAGCGGGGGGATCCCGAGCACAGATACGCAGTATTTT. Its translation is CASSFQGASGGIPSTDTQYF.

This clonotype was counted at least ten times. This chain connects TRBV7-2 to TRBJ2-3, with D possibly TRBD2 on 6 matching bases. Trimming removed 4 bases from V and 2 bases from J, with 13 bases in between. The germline V gene encodes CDR1 SGHTA and CDR2 FQGNSA. The CDR3 runs 15 residues. CDR3 residues: CASSYSAGTTDTQYF. The DNA of the CDR3 is TGTGCCAGCAGCTACTCGGCGGGGACCACAGATACGCAGTATTTT.

In its sample, this clonotype was seen a few times. The genes are TRBV18 and TRBJ2-7; a weak D match, TRBD1 (5 bases). With 0 bases removed from V and 4 bases from J, the gap between germline ends came to 10 bases. Germline V gives CDR1 KGHSH, CDR2 LQKENI. This CDR3 contains 14 residues. In DNA form, the CDR3 reads TGTGCCAGCTCACCACCAGGGGCCTCATACGAGCAGTACTTC. Encoded protein: CASSPPGASYEQYF. The full variable domain, its missing parts supplied by reference TRBV18 and TRBJ2-7, is NAGVMQNPRHLVRRRGQEARLRCSPMKGHSHVYWYRQLPEEGLKFMVYLQKENIIDESGMPKERFSAEFPKEGPSILRIQQVVRGDSAAYFCASSPPGASYEQYFGPGTRLTVT.

The chain links TRBV7-9 to TRBJ2-7, with unresolved D. Trimming pared 9 bases from V and 0 bases from J, leaving 12 bases between. The V gene's germline CDR1 is SEHNR and CDR2 FQNEAQ (reference sequence). The CDR3 contains 13 residues. CDR3 in amino acids: CASGYEDSYEQYF. The CDR3 DNA sequence: TGTGCCAGTGGATATGAGGACTCCTACGAGCAGTACTTC. The complete variable domain, with remaining parts taken from reference TRBV7-9 and TRBJ2-7, reads DTGVSQNPRHKITKRGQNVTFRCDPISEHNRLYWYRQTLGQGPEFLTYFQNEAQLEKSRLLSDRFSAERPKGSFSTLEIQRTEQGDSAMYLCASGYEDSYEQYFGPGTRLTVT.

This clonotype was seen a few times. The V gene is TRBV20-1, the J gene TRBJ1-1; 9 nucleotides align to TRBD1. Germline CDR1 and CDR2: DFQATT and SNEGSKA (reference sequence). Trimming removed 4 bases from V and 5 bases from J; junction bases left unmatched: 8. The CDR3 length is 14 residues. CDR3: CSATPGTGRTEAFF. In DNA form, the CDR3 reads TGCAGTGCTACCCCCGGGACAGGGAGGACTGAAGCTTTCTTT.